The 23 T cell receptor beta chains below come from one sample, sequenced in a study of T cells in Graves' hyperthyroidism and ophthalmopathy. TCR beta CDR3 sequences were amplified from RNA transcripts. HTBI primers were the set used in a first-round RT-PCR of the TCR CDR3. TCRdb re-analysed the multiplex PCR reads in MiXCR, keeping a single row per CDR3 protein. The sample holds a few hundred thousand distinct CDR3 sequences, 14% seen once. Sequenced sample: blood. These receptors were collected from a woman in her twenties or thirties with Graves' hyperthyroidism that later progressed to Graves' ophthalmopathy.

The chain is built from TRBV9 and TRBJ2-2; 7 positions agree with TRBD1. Trimming cost V 4 bases and J 10 bases; bases outside gene matches: 13. Germline V lookup: CDR1 SGDLS, CDR2 YYNGEE. CDR3 length: 15 residues. The CDR3 spells CASSSGQAIQEELFF. In DNA, the CDR3 is TGTGCCAGCAGCTCCGGACAGGCGATTCAGGAGGAGCTGTTTTTT.

Only one count was recorded for this clonotype. The chain combines TRBV10-3 with TRBJ1-5; D is unclear. The CDR3 loop spans 17 amino acids. V gave up 0 bases and J gave up 6 bases, with 18 bases separating them. CDR1 is ENHRY, CDR2 SYGVKD, per germline. CDR3 in DNA: TGTGCCATCAGTGAGTCGAGGGTGGGTAGCGGGTCTCAGCCCCAGCATTTT. It yields the protein CAISESRVGSGSQPQHF.

This clonotype has just a few counts. The chain has TRBV24-1 and TRBJ2-1, with 8 bases identical to TRBD2. There are 17 residues in the CDR3. V trimming: 5 bases; J trimming: 4 bases; junction bases outside the gene matches: 12. Per germline, CDR1 KGHDR and CDR2 SFDVKD. The CDR3 spells CATSAPGRGLPYNEQFF. As DNA, the CDR3 is TGTGCCACCAGTGCCCCCGGGAGGGGACTCCCTTACAATGAGCAGTTCTTC.

The chain couples TRBV4-1 to TRBJ1-1; D remains ambiguous. Per the germline V gene, CDR1 is MGHRA and CDR2 is YSYEKL. The ends were cut back, 3 bases at V and 1 base at J, with 18 bases in the middle. The CDR3 has 17 residues. CDR3 loop: CASSQTPPRTGNTEAFF. DNA of the CDR3: TGCGCCAGCAGCCAGACTCCCCCCCGGACTGGGAACACTGAAGCTTTCTTT.

This clonotype was detected many times. The V and J genes are TRBV12-5 and TRBJ1-1; D is uncertain. Germline assignment: CDR1 LGHNT and CDR2 FRNRAP. Trimming left V 0 bases short and J 7 bases short, with 12 bases between. The CDR3 extends over 14 amino acids. CDR3 nucleotides: TGTGCTAGTGGTTTGGTCTTTCATTTCCATGAAGCTTTCTTT. Translated, it gives CASGLVFHFHEAFF.

This clonotype has at least ten counts. The gene calls are TRBV5-4 and TRBJ1-2; a possible D gene is TRBD1 (6 bases). This CDR3 region has 13 residues. Trimming removed 0 bases at V and 7 bases at J, with 10 bases between. In germline, CDR1 is SGHNT, CDR2 YYREEE (reference sequence). Here the CDR3 DNA reads TGTGCCAGCAGCTTGGAAGGGGGAGGTGGCTACACCTTC. It specifies CASSLEGGGGYTF.

The chain is built from TRBV4-3 and TRBJ2-7, with D maybe TRBD2 (5 bases). The CDR3 totals 14 residues. The germline gives CDR1 LGHNA, CDR2 YSLEER. The V and J ends lost 4 bases and 3 bases respectively, with 13 bases between them. CDR3 nucleotides: TGCGCCAGCAGCCCTGGCGTAGGAGGCTACGAGCAGTACTTC. Translating it yields CASSPGVGGYEQYF.

This clonotype was observed at least ten times. The chain is built from TRBV28 and TRBJ2-7, with 7 bases aligning to TRBD1. This CDR3 comprises 16 residues. V lost 4 bases to trimming and J lost 3 bases; unmatched junction nucleotides: 12. Germline CDR1 and CDR2: MDHEN and SYDVKM. The CDR3 is CASSYPYTGASYEQYF. CDR3 nucleotide sequence: TGTGCCAGCAGTTATCCTTACACAGGGGCCAGCTACGAGCAGTACTTC.

This clonotype was observed a few times. The V gene is TRBV6-1, the J gene TRBJ1-2; no clear D gene. CDR1 and CDR2 from the germline V gene are MNHNS and SASEGT. The CDR3 has 13 amino acids. The V gene lost 3 bases and the J gene lost 6 bases, with 11 bases spanning the gap. The chain's CDR3 is CASSDAGRDGYTF. The CDR3 nucleotides read TGTGCCAGCAGTGACGCCGGGAGGGATGGCTACACCTTC.

This rearrangement joins TRBV18 to TRBJ1-5; the D gene is possibly TRBD1 (5 bases). The CDR3 is 16 residues long. V was cut by 2 bases and J by 0 bases, with 11 bases left in between. CDR1 is KGHSH, CDR2 LQKENI, per germline. CDR3 amino acids: CASSPSRGNSNQPQHF. CDR3 coding DNA: TGTGCCAGCTCACCATCTAGGGGAAATAGCAATCAGCCCCAGCATTTT.

In this sample, this clonotype turned up a few times. The chain couples TRBV12-3 or TRBV12-4 to TRBJ2-7, with 9 positions matching TRBD1. V lost 6 bases and J lost 7; bases outside the gene matches: 10. CDR3 length: 14 amino acids. This CDR3 is CASSLQGAGGEQYF. The CDR3 nucleotides are TGTGCCAGCAGCCTACAGGGGGCGGGCGGGGAGCAGTACTTC.

At least ten counts were recorded for this clonotype. The chain combines TRBV7-2 with TRBJ1-5; no clear D gene. This CDR3 contains 17 residues. The germline gives CDR1 SGHTA, CDR2 FQGNSA. Trimming shortened V by 0 bases and J by 7 bases, and 19 bases separated the two germline ends. CDR3 nucleotides: TGTGCCAGCAGCTTAGCGGAAGGTTGGGGTCATAGCCAGCCCCAGCATTTT. This sequence encodes CASSLAEGWGHSQPQHF.

This clonotype was counted a few times. The chain recombines TRBV3-1 with TRBJ1-1, with D uncertain. The CDR3 totals 15 residues. V lost 4 bases and J lost 0, with 12 bases in between. The germline CDR1 and CDR2 sequences are LGHDT and YNNKEL (reference sequence). As DNA, the CDR3 is TGTGCCAGCAGCCCCTCTATTACACTGAACACTGAAGCTTTCTTT. This gives the protein CASSPSITLNTEAFF.

The sample holds many counts of this clonotype. The rearrangement links TRBV6-1 to TRBJ2-7, with 8 positions matching TRBD1. V lost 5 bases, J lost 2 bases, and 14 bases stayed unmatched. In germline, CDR1 is MNHNS, CDR2 SASEGT. This CDR3 has 17 residues. This chain's CDR3 is CASSSYIGQGSPYEQYF. For the CDR3, the DNA is TGTGCCAGCAGTTCCTATATCGGACAGGGTAGCCCCTACGAGCAGTACTTC.

Details on this clonotype: One junction end does not reproduce the germline sequence, and a read error may be involved. The chain couples TRBV7-3 to TRBJ2-1; 8 bases align to TRBD1. This CDR3 is 14 amino acids long. Germline lookup yields CDR1 SGHTA and CDR2 FQGTGA. CDR3: CASSSGQGYTEQFF. The CDR3 region has the DNA TGTGCCAGCAGCTCCGGACAGGGCTACACTGAGCAGTTCTTC.

Many counts were recorded for this clonotype. V usage is TRBV20-1 and J usage is TRBJ1-5, with D perhaps matching TRBD1 (6 bases). Between the trimmed V and J ends, which lost 5 bases and 0 bases, there was a span of 14 bases. The V gene's germline CDR1 is DFQATT and CDR2 SNEGSKA (reference sequence). The CDR3 length is 15 residues. The CDR3 DNA follows: TGCAGTGCTGGGGGCCCGCGGGGTAGCAATCAGCCCCAGCATTTT. It is translated as CSAGGPRGSNQPQHF.

The chain recombines TRBV7-9 with TRBJ1-1; TRBD1 might be the D (5 bases). This CDR3 is 12 amino acids long. Deletions cut 7 bases from V and 8 bases from J, with 14 bases between. The V gene's germline CDR1 is SEHNR and CDR2 FQNEAQ (reference sequence). CDR3 loop: CASISGPGEAFF. The CDR3 nucleotides read TGTGCCAGCATCTCAGGGCCTGGGGAAGCTTTCTTT.

There are many counts of this clonotype. J is TRBJ2-3 and V is TRBV7-8; 16 positions agree with TRBD2. V was pared by 5 bases and J by 8 bases, with 13 bases of the junction left unmatched. The CDR3 length is 18 residues. Looked up from germline, CDR1 is SGHVS and CDR2 is FQNEAQ. The CDR3 here is CASSPLGTSGRGGSTQYF. The CDR3 DNA reads as TGTGCCAGCAGCCCGCTTGGGACTAGCGGGAGGGGGGGAAGTACGCAGTATTTT.

Worth noting for this clonotype: A read error may be the cause here, since a much bigger clone is one base away. The chain recombines TRBV14 with TRBJ2-7; 9 nucleotides match TRBD2. The J call is in doubt because the DNA end fits TRBJ2-1 better. CDR1 SGHDN and CDR2 FVKESK come from the germline V gene. CDR3 length: 15 amino acids. CDR3 protein: CASSLGLARSYEQFF. Written as DNA, the CDR3 is TGTGCCAGCAGCCTCGGACTAGCGAGATCCTACGAGCAGTTCTTC.

This clonotype came up many times. The chain uses TRBV6-1 and TRBJ1-2, with D perhaps matching TRBD1 (5 bases). CDR1 is MNHNS, CDR2 SASEGT, per germline. CDR3 length: 14 residues. Deletions cut 2 bases from V and 3 bases from J, with 10 bases between. The CDR3 bases are TGTGCCAGCAGTGAACTAAGGGGATACTATGGCTACACCTTC. This sequence encodes CASSELRGYYGYTF.

This sequence joins TRBV5-1 and TRBJ1-1; perhaps TRBD1 as D (5 bases). This CDR3 spans 13 amino acids. Trimming took off 0 bases at V and 7 bases at J, with 10 bases between the two ends. Germline assignment: CDR1 SGHRS and CDR2 YFSETQ. CDR3 DNA: TGCGCCAGCAGCTTGGGAGGGGAACATGAAGCTTTCTTT. Its translation: CASSLGGEHEAFF.

The CDR3 bases are TGTGCCAGCAGCTTAGAAAACAGTCAAGAGCAGTTCTTC. The encoded protein is CASSLENSQEQFF. V and J are TRBV7-9 and TRBJ2-1; no clear D gene. Trimming shortened V by 1 base and J by 10 bases, and 11 bases separated the two germline ends. The CDR3 runs 13 residues. Germline values: CDR1 SEHNR, CDR2 FQNEAQ (reference sequence).

J is TRBJ2-1 and V is TRBV3-1; D gene uncertain. V lost 4 bases and J 7 bases, leaving 14 bases between the germline ends. The germline gives CDR1 LGHDT, CDR2 YNNKEL (reference sequence). There are 14 residues in the CDR3. The CDR3, as DNA: TGTGCCAGCAGCCTCCTCAGAGCTAGGAATGAGCAGTTCTTC. Translated, it gives CASSLLRARNEQFF.